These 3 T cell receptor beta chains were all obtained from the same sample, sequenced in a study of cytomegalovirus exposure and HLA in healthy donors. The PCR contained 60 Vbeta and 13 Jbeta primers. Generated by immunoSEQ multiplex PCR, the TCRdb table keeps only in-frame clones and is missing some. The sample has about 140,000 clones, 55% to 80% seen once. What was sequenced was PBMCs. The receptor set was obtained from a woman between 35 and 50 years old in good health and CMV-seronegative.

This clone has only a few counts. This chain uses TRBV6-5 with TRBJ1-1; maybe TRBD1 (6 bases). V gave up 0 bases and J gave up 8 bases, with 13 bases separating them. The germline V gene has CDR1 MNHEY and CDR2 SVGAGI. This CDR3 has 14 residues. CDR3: CASSYSRDTGEAFF. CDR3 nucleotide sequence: TGTGCCAGCAGTTACTCCCGGGACACCGGCGAAGCTTTCTTT.

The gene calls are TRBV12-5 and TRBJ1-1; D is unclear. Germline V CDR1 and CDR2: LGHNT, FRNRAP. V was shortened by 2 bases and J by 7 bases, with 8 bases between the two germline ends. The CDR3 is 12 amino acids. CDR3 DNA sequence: TGTGCTAGTGGTTTGTTACAGTATGAAGCTTTCTTT. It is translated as CASGLLQYEAFF.

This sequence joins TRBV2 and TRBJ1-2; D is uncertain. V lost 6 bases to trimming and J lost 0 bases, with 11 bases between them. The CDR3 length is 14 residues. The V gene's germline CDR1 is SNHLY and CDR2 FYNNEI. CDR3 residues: CASRNDGTNYGYTF. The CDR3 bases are TGTGCCAGCAGAAACGACGGGACTAACTATGGCTACACCTTC.